The rows below give T cell receptor beta chains drawn from one sample of a study of blood T cell repertoires in COVID-19. Data came from immunoSEQ multiplex PCR; TCRdb stores just in-frame clones and leaves some out. The data contain 300,000 to 350,000 clones, 85% to 90% of them singletons. The specimen sequenced was PBMCs or T cells enriched from blood (not recorded which). Source of these receptors: a woman between 25 and 40 years old who had recovered from COVID-19. Both conserved end residues are part of each CDR3. The order of the fields is D gene, J gene, clone size, V gene, CDR3 protein, CDR3 DNA. A D gene is named only where the DNA matches it firmly. Clone size is given for some rows only: seen once, a few or many times, or a class if the clone is expanded.

TRBD1,TRBJ1-1,-,TRBV7-9,CASSLVGTANTEAFF,TGTGCCAGCAGCTTAGTAGGGACAGCGAACACTGAAGCTTTCTTT
TRBD2,TRBJ2-4,-,TRBV19,CASSNPGLAGTRNIQYF,TGTGCCAGTAGTAACCCAGGACTAGCGGGGACTCGGAACATTCAGTACTTC
TRBD2,TRBJ2-7,-,TRBV11-2,CASSTLTSGSGYEQYF,TGTGCCAGCAGCACCCTGACTAGCGGGAGTGGCTACGAGCAGTACTTC
-,TRBJ1-5,-,TRBV3-1/TRBV3-2,CASSQGGGNQPQHF,TGTGCCAGCAGCCAAGGAGGTGGCAATCAGCCCCAGCATTTT
-,TRBJ1-1,-,TRBV6-2/TRBV6-3,CASSRSDRLHTEAFF,TGTGCCAGCAGCCGATCCGACAGGCTACACACTGAAGCTTTCTTT
-,TRBJ2-7,many,TRBV18,CASSREQGSANEQYF,TGTGCCAGCTCAAGAGAACAGGGTAGTGCCAACGAGCAGTACTTC
TRBD1,TRBJ1-6,-,TRBV7-9,CASSLNRGPNSPLHF,TGTGCCAGCAGCTTAAACAGGGGGCCGAATTCACCCCTCCACTTT
TRBD2,TRBJ2-2,-,TRBV19,CASSTLAGLTGELFF,TGTGCCAGTAGTACTCTAGCGGGATTAACCGGGGAGCTGTTTTTT
TRBD2,TRBJ2-3,-,TRBV6-1,CASSEGGLASSDTQYF,TGTGCCAGCAGTGAAGGGGGACTAGCGTCCTCAGATACGCAGTATTTT
-,TRBJ2-6,-,TRBV7-2,CASSLDGSGANVLTF,TGTGCCAGCAGCTTAGACGGGTCTGGGGCCAACGTCCTGACTTTC
TRBD2,TRBJ2-5,-,TRBV5-6,CASSQTGQRLAALETQYF,TGTGCCAGCAGTCAGACAGGGCAGAGACTAGCGGCCCTCGAGACCCAGTACTTC
TRBD1,TRBJ1-2,-,TRBV14,CASSPRDRFNYGYTF,TGTGCCAGCAGCCCACGGGACAGGTTCAACTATGGCTACACCTTC
-,TRBJ1-1,-,TRBV7-9,CASSPDTEAFF,TGTGCCAGCAGCCCCGACACTGAAGCTTTCTTT
-,TRBJ1-5,-,TRBV6-6,CASSWGSQPQHF,TGTGCCAGCAGTTGGGGCAGCCAGCCCCAGCATTTT
-,TRBJ1-5,-,TRBV28,CATLGGNQPQHF,TGTGCCACTCTGGGGGGGAATCAGCCCCAGCATTTT
-,TRBJ1-4,-,TRBV7-9,CASSFSVMTTNEKLFF,TGTGCCAGCAGCTTTAGCGTCATGACAACTAATGAAAAACTGTTTTTT
TRBD1,TRBJ2-6,-,TRBV27,CASSLPGTGKSGANVLTF,TGTGCCAGCAGTTTACCCGGGACAGGTAAATCTGGGGCCAACGTCCTGACTTTC
-,TRBJ2-2,-,TRBV6-5,CASSPDTWEKLFF,TGTGCCAGCAGTCCCGACACCTGGGAGAAGCTGTTTTTT
TRBD2,TRBJ2-7,-,TRBV5-4,CASSRAGSGNLPSYEQYF,TGTGCCAGCAGCCGGGCTGGTAGCGGGAATCTACCTTCCTACGAGCAGTACTTC
TRBD1,TRBJ2-3,-,TRBV4-1,CASSQEIRGQGADTQYF,TGCGCCAGCAGCCAAGAGATTAGGGGACAGGGTGCAGATACGCAGTATTTT
TRBD1,TRBJ1-3,-,TRBV5-6,CASSLTRQGVGGNTIYF,TGTGCCAGCAGCTTGACCCGACAGGGGGTAGGAGGAAACACCATATATTTT
TRBD2,TRBJ2-7,-,TRBV18,CASSPRSGSRYEQYF,TGTGCCAGCTCACCACGGAGCGGGAGTAGATACGAGCAGTACTTC
-,TRBJ1-5,once,TRBV5-6,CASSSLTTDQPQHF,TGTGCCAGCAGCTCGCTGACTACCGATCAGCCCCAGCATTTT
TRBD2,TRBJ2-3,-,TRBV7-9,CASSLTGLAGESPTDTQYF,TGTGCCAGCAGCTTGACGGGACTAGCGGGAGAGTCCCCCACAGATACGCAGTATTTT
TRBD1,TRBJ1-1,-,TRBV7-3,CASSQNRGRGAFF,TGTGCCAGCAGCCAAAACAGGGGCCGGGGAGCTTTCTTT
TRBD1,TRBJ1-1,-,TRBV6-2/TRBV6-3,CASSYSRARGTEAFF,TGTGCCAGCAGTTACTCGAGGGCCAGGGGGACTGAAGCTTTCTTT
-,TRBJ1-1,-,TRBV19,CASRLERRMNTEAFF,TGTGCCAGTAGACTGGAGCGGCGGATGAACACTGAAGCTTTCTTT
-,TRBJ2-3,-,TRBV7-3,CASSSYSSTDTQYF,TGTGCCAGCAGCTCCTACTCCAGCACAGATACGCAGTATTTT
TRBD1,TRBJ2-3,-,TRBV10-3,CAISDPRDRSTDTQYF,TGTGCCATCAGTGACCCTAGGGACAGAAGCACAGATACGCAGTATTTT
-,TRBJ2-2,-,TRBV28,CASSLLLPNTGELFF,TGTGCCAGCAGTTTACTACTGCCGAACACCGGGGAGCTGTTTTTT
-,TRBJ1-5,once,TRBV18,CASSLNGHRVSNQPQHF,TGTGCCAGCTCCCTGAACGGCCACAGAGTCAGCAATCAGCCCCAGCATTTT
TRBD1,TRBJ1-5,once,TRBV6-2/TRBV6-3,CASSHYGQGKNQPQHF,TGTGCCAGCAGTCACTACGGACAGGGAAAGAATCAGCCCCAGCATTTT
-,TRBJ1-6,-,TRBV30,CAWSLNNSPLHF,TGTGCCTGGAGTCTTAATAATTCACCCCTCCACTTT
TRBD1,TRBJ1-2,-,TRBV10-3,CATAGGSDYGYTF,TGTGCCACGGCAGGGGGCTCGGACTATGGCTACACCTTC
TRBD2,TRBJ2-3,-,TRBV10-3,CAITSGRAADTQYF,TGTGCCATCACTAGCGGGAGGGCCGCAGATACGCAGTATTTT
TRBD1,TRBJ2-7,-,TRBV11-2,CASSLGTGLAYEQYF,TGTGCCAGCAGCCTTGGGACAGGGCTAGCCTACGAGCAGTACTTC
TRBD1,TRBJ2-7,-,TRBV5-1,CASSWGSQDRDNEQYF,TGCGCCAGCAGCTGGGGAAGTCAGGACAGGGACAACGAGCAGTACTTC
TRBD1,TRBJ2-6,once,TRBV27,CASSLIDRALPGANVLTF,TGTGCCAGCAGTTTAATAGACAGGGCCTTACCTGGGGCCAACGTCCTGACTTTC
-,TRBJ2-7,-,TRBV4-1,CASRKTVNPVAYEQYF,TGCGCCAGCAGGAAGACAGTCAACCCAGTCGCCTACGAGCAGTACTTC
-,TRBJ2-4,-,TRBV3-1/TRBV3-2,CASSQETEIQYF,TGTGCCAGCAGCCAAGAGACGGAGATTCAGTACTTC
-,TRBJ1-1,-,TRBV29-1,CSVDREGGTEAFF,TGCAGCGTTGACCGGGAAGGGGGCACTGAAGCTTTCTTT
-,TRBJ1-2,-,TRBV2,CASSVKTVNYGYTF,TGTGCCAGCAGTGTAAAGACAGTAAACTATGGCTACACCTTC
TRBD1,TRBJ2-5,-,TRBV30,CAGTGTGGAETQYF,TGTGCCGGAACCGGGACAGGGGGCGCGGAGACCCAGTACTTC
TRBD1,TRBJ2-1,-,TRBV5-1,CASSDRGAFNEQFF,TGCGCCAGTTCGGACAGGGGGGCTTTCAATGAGCAGTTCTTC
-,TRBJ1-5,-,TRBV7-2,CASSQWTAYSNQPQHF,TGTGCCAGCAGCCAATGGACAGCGTATAGCAATCAGCCCCAGCATTTT
-,TRBJ2-2,-,TRBV5-4,CASSSYYSANTGELFF,TGTGCCAGCAGCTCCTACTACTCCGCGAACACCGGGGAGCTGTTTTTT
TRBD1,TRBJ2-2,-,TRBV5-8,CASRTGGNTGELFF,TGTGCCAGCAGAACAGGGGGGAACACCGGGGAGCTGTTTTTT
-,TRBJ2-7,few,TRBV19,CASSARQGTSYEQYF,TGTGCCAGTAGCGCCCGCCAGGGGACCTCCTACGAGCAGTACTTC